This is a list of T cell receptor beta chains from one sample in a study of T-cell memory formation after mild COVID-19. TCRdb reprocessed the 5' RACE reads with MiXCR, giving one entry per CDR3 protein. The repertoire holds about 190,000 distinct CDR3 sequences, with 27% as singletons. The sequencing input was PBMCs or a T cell subset sorted from them (not recorded which). The receptors were sampled from an adult woman who had mild COVID-19 (a few samples of this study predate the infection). Cell type and time point are not known. Both conserved end residues are part of each CDR3. D genes are given only for firm matches. Clone sizes are given selectively: once, few, many, or a class where the clone is expanded.

J gene	V gene	D gene	clone size	CDR3 protein	CDR3 DNA
TRBJ2-3	TRBV28	-	few	CASRYGADTQYF	TGTGCCAGCCGATATGGGGCAGATACGCAGTATTTT
TRBJ2-1	TRBV10-3	TRBD2	few	CAISGGGNLPNEQFF	TGTGCCATCAGCGGGGGGGGCAATTTACCCAATGAGCAGTTCTTC
TRBJ1-5	TRBV5-1	-	few	CASSLDPAGTQPQHF	TGCGCCAGCAGCTTGGATCCGGCCGGGACCCAGCCCCAGCATTTT
TRBJ1-4	TRBV11-3	-	few	CASSPGGRANEKLFF	TGTGCCAGCAGCCCGGGGGGGCGTGCTAATGAAAAACTGTTTTTT
TRBJ2-3	TRBV3-1	TRBD1	-	CASSQVPGQGADTQYF	TGTGCCAGCAGCCAAGTTCCGGGACAGGGGGCAGATACGCAGTATTTT
TRBJ2-3	TRBV12-3/TRBV12-4	-	few	CASSFESGGEADTQYF	TGTGCCAGCAGCTTCGAATCTGGGGGAGAGGCAGATACGCAGTATTTT
TRBJ2-5	TRBV7-9	-	-	CASSLSLETQYF	TGTGCCAGCAGCTTAAGTTTGGAGACCCAGTACTTC
TRBJ1-2	TRBV7-3	-	-	CASSIDSSSNYGYTF	TGTGCCAGCAGCATCGACAGCTCCTCTAACTATGGCTACACCTTC
TRBJ2-1	TRBV3-1	TRBD2	-	CASSLTSGGGNEQFF	TGTGCCAGCAGCCTTACTAGCGGGGGAGGCAATGAGCAGTTCTTC
TRBJ2-7	TRBV2	-	-	CASIGILDREGYEQYF	TGTGCCAGCATAGGAATTTTGGACAGGGAGGGCTACGAGCAGTACTTC
TRBJ2-1	TRBV7-9	TRBD2	-	CASSRDYDEQFF	TGTGCCAGCAGCAGGGACTACGATGAGCAGTTCTTC
TRBJ2-5	TRBV29-1	TRBD2	few	CSVEDRLSGGAGETQYF	TGCAGCGTTGAAGACCGACTGAGCGGGGGGGCCGGGGAGACCCAGTACTTC
TRBJ2-2	TRBV19	-	few	CASSPGWGGELFF	TGTGCCAGTAGTCCTGGGTGGGGCGGGGAGCTGTTTTTT
TRBJ1-2	TRBV29-1	TRBD1	few	CSVEFTDRVPYGYTF	TGCAGCGTTGAGTTTACGGACAGGGTCCCCTATGGCTACACCTTC
TRBJ1-1	TRBV20-1	-	-	CSAKGGLNTEAFF	TGCAGTGCTAAAGGGGGTCTAAACACTGAAGCTTTCTTT
TRBJ1-1	TRBV4-1	-	-	CASSHTDNTEAFF	TGCGCCAGCAGCCATACTGACAACACTGAAGCTTTCTTT
TRBJ2-7	TRBV29-1	TRBD1	-	CSVGVGQTYEQYF	TGCAGCGTTGGCGTGGGACAGACCTACGAGCAGTACTTC
TRBJ1-1	TRBV7-3	-	-	CASSFTGSEAFF	TGTGCCAGCAGCTTCACAGGGAGTGAAGCTTTCTTT
TRBJ2-3	TRBV7-2	TRBD2	many	CASSLGLGTSGMGADTQYF	TGTGCCAGCAGCTTAGGCCTAGGGACTAGCGGGATGGGCGCAGATACGCAGTATTTT
TRBJ2-7	TRBV21-1	-	few	CASNGLAGGYEQYF	TGTGCCAGCAACGGACTAGCGGGAGGCTACGAGCAGTACTTC
TRBJ2-7	TRBV12-3/TRBV12-4	TRBD2	-	CASSLTASGSREQYF	TGTGCCAGCAGTTTAACAGCTAGCGGGAGCCGCGAGCAGTACTTC
TRBJ2-7	TRBV4-1	-	few	CASSQEPLTSYEQYF	TGCGCCAGCAGCCAAGAGCCCCTGACCTCCTACGAGCAGTACTTC
TRBJ1-5	TRBV7-9	-	few	CASSFYSNQPQHF	TGTGCCAGCAGCTTCTATAGCAATCAGCCCCAGCATTTT
TRBJ2-1	TRBV7-9	TRBD2	few	CASSPPGGALAGGLDEQFF	TGTGCCAGCAGCCCCCCTGGAGGGGCTCTAGCGGGGGGACTCGATGAGCAGTTCTTC
TRBJ1-3	TRBV5-1	-	-	CASKPSSGNTIYF	TGCGCCAGCAAACCGTCGAGTGGAAACACCATATATTTT
TRBJ2-1	TRBV6-5	-	-	CASGKVSYNEQFF	TGTGCCAGTGGAAAGGTCTCCTACAATGAGCAGTTCTTC
TRBJ2-3	TRBV6-1	-	-	CASSAFFGDTQYF	TGTGCCAGCAGTGCTTTCTTCGGGGATACGCAGTATTTT
TRBJ2-6	TRBV6-2/TRBV6-3	-	-	CASSYSKGSGANVLTF	TGTGCCAGCAGTTACTCGAAGGGGTCGGGGGCCAACGTCCTGACTTTC
TRBJ1-2	TRBV7-2	TRBD1	once	CASSFNPTGAGYGYTF	TGTGCCAGCAGCTTCAACCCCACAGGGGCGGGCTATGGCTACACCTTC
TRBJ1-2	TRBV27	-	-	CASSLGGGTPYGYTF	TGTGCCAGCAGTTTAGGGGGGGGGACCCCCTATGGCTACACCTTC
TRBJ2-7	TRBV5-1	-	-	CASSLVGLGDEQYF	TGCGCCAGCAGCTTGGTGGGGTTGGGGGACGAGCAGTACTTC
TRBJ1-5	TRBV9	-	-	CASSSRRGVGNQPQHF	TGTGCCAGCAGCTCTAGGCGGGGGGTAGGCAATCAGCCCCAGCATTTT
TRBJ2-1	TRBV15	-	-	CATSRDPSEQFF	TGTGCCACCAGCAGAGATCCAAGTGAGCAGTTCTTC
TRBJ1-5	TRBV7-9	-	-	CASSFRNQPQHF	TGTGCCAGCAGCTTTCGGAATCAGCCCCAGCATTTT
TRBJ2-5	TRBV24-1	TRBD2	few	CATSANTRGGETQYF	TGTGCCACCAGTGCCAACACTAGGGGAGGGGAGACCCAGTACTTC
TRBJ2-1	TRBV5-1	-	few	CASGETANNEQFF	TGCGCCAGCGGCGAGACAGCTAACAATGAGCAGTTCTTC
TRBJ2-2	TRBV7-2	-	few	CASSPRPKAGELFF	TGTGCCAGCAGCCCTCGCCCAAAGGCCGGGGAGCTGTTTTTT
TRBJ2-7	TRBV7-6	-	-	CASSLADGYEQYF	TGTGCCAGCAGCTTAGCGGACGGCTACGAGCAGTACTTC
TRBJ2-7	TRBV29-1	TRBD2	-	CSAGLAGPSYEQYF	TGCAGCGCTGGACTAGCGGGACCCTCCTACGAGCAGTACTTC
TRBJ2-3	TRBV12-3/TRBV12-4	-	many	CASSLSGTSTDTQYF	TGTGCCAGCAGTTTGAGCGGAACTAGCACAGATACGCAGTATTTT
TRBJ2-1	TRBV6-5	TRBD2	few	CASSDSSGNEQFF	TGTGCCAGCAGTGACAGTAGCGGGAATGAGCAGTTCTTC
TRBJ2-1	TRBV10-3	TRBD2	few	CAVRGTGLAYEQFF	TGTGCCGTAAGGGGGACCGGACTAGCCTATGAGCAGTTCTTC
TRBJ2-3	TRBV5-1	-	once	CASTAPSTDTQYF	TGCGCCAGCACCGCGCCAAGCACAGATACGCAGTATTTT
TRBJ2-1	TRBV20-1	-	-	CSVDEQFF	TGCAGTGTAGATGAGCAGTTCTTC
TRBJ2-7	TRBV5-1	-	few	CASSLNGVHSYEQYF	TGCGCCAGCAGCTTGAACGGCGTTCACTCCTACGAGCAGTACTTC
TRBJ1-1	TRBV5-1	TRBD1	few	CASKTGDYISNTEAFF	TGCGCCAGCAAGACAGGGGACTATATATCGAACACTGAAGCTTTCTTT
TRBJ2-4	TRBV18	TRBD1	-	CASSRFGQGGDIQYF	TGTGCCAGCTCCCGATTCGGACAGGGAGGTGACATTCAGTACTTC
TRBJ2-7	TRBV19	-	-	CASSIWGSYEQYF	TGTGCCAGTAGTATCTGGGGAAGCTACGAGCAGTACTTC